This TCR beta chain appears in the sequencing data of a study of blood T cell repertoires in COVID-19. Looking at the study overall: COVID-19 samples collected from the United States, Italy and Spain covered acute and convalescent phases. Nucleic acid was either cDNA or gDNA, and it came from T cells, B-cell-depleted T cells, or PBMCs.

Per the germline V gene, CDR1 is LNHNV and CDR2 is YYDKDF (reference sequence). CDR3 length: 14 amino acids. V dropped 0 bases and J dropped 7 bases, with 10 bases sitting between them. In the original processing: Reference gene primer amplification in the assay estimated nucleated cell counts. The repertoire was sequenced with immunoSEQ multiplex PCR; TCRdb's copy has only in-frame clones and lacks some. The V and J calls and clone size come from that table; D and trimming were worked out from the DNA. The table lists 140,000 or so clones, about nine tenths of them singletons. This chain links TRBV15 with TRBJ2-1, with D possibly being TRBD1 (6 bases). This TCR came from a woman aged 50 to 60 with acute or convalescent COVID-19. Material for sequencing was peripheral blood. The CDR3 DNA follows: TGTGCCACCAGCAGAGACAGGGGTAGAAATGAGCAGTTCTTC. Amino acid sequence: CATSRDRGRNEQFF.